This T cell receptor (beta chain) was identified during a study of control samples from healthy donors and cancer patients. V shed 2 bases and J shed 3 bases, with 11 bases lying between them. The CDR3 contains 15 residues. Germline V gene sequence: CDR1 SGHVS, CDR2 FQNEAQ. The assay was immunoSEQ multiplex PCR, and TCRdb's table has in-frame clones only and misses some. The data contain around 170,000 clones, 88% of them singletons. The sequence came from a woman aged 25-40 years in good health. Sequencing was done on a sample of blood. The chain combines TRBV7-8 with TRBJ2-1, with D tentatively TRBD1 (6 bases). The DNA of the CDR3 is TGTGCCAGCAGCTTAACAGGGTTCCGCTACAATGAGCAGTTCTTC. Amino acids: CASSLTGFRYNEQFF. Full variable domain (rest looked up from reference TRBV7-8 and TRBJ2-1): GAGVSQSPRYKVAKRGQDVALRCDPISGHVSLFWYQQALGQGPEFLTYFQNEAQLDKSGLPSDRFFAERPEGSVSTLKIQRTQQEDSAVYLCASSLTGFRYNEQFFGPGTRLTVL.